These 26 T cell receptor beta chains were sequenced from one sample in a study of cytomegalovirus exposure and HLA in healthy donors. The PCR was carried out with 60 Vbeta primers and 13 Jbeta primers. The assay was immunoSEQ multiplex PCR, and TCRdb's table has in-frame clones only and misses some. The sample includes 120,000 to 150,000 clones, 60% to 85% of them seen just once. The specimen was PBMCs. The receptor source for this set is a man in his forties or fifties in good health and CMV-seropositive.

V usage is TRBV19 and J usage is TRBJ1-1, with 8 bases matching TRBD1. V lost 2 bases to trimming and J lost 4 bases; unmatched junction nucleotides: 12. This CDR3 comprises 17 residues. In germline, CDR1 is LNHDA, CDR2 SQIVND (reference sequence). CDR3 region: CASSIRGQGGRATEAFF. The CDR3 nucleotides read TGTGCCAGTAGTATACGAGGACAGGGCGGGCGGGCCACTGAAGCTTTCTTT.

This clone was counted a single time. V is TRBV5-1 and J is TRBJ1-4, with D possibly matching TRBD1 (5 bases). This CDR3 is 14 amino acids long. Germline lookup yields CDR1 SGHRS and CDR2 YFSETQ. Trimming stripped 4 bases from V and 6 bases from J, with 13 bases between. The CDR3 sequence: CASSRQSRDEKLFF. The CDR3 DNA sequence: TGCGCCAGCAGCCGACAGTCCAGGGATGAAAAACTGTTTTTT.

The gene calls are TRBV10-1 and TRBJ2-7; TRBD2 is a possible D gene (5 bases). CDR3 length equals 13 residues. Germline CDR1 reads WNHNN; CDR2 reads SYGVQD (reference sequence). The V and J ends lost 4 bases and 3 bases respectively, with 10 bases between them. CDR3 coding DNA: TGCGCCAGCAGTGTGGAGCGGTACTACGAGCAGTACTTC. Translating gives CASSVERYYEQYF.

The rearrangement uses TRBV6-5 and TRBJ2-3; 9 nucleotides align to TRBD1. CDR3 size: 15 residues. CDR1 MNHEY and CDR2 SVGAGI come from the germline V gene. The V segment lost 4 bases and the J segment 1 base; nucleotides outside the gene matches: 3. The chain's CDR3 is CASSSDRGGTDTQYF. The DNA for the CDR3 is TGTGCCAGCAGTTCGGACAGGGGAGGCACAGATACGCAGTATTTT.

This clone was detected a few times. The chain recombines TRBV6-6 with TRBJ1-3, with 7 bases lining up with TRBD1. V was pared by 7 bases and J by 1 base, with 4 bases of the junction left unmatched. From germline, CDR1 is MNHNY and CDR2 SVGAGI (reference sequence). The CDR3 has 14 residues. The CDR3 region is CASKGGQSGNTIYF. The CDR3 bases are TGTGCCAGCAAGGGGGGACAGTCTGGAAACACCATATATTTT.

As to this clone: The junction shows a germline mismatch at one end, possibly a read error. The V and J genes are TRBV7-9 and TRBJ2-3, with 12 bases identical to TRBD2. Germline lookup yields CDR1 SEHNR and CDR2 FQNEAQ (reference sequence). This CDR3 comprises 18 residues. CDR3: CSSSRGLAGSMRTDTQYF. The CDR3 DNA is TGTTCCAGCAGCCGTGGACTAGCGGGATCGATGAGGACAGATACGCAGTATTTT.

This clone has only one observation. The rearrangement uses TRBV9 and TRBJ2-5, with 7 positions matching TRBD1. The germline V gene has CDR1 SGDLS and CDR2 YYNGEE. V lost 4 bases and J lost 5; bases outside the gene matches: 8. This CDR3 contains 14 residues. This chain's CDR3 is CASSSGTVLETQYF. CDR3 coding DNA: TGTGCCAGCAGCTCAGGGACAGTCCTGGAGACCCAGTACTTC.

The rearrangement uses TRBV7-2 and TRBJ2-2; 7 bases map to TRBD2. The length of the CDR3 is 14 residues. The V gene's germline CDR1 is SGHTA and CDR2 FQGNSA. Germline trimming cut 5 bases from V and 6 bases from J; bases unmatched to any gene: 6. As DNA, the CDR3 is TGTGCCAGCAGCACAGCGGGGAAAGCCGGGGAGCTGTTTTTT. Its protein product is CASSTAGKAGELFF.

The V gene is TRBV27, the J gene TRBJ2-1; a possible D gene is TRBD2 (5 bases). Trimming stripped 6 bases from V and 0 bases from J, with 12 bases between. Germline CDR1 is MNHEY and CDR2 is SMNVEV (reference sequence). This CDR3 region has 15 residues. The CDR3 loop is CASSKRRSSYNEQFF. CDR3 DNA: TGTGCCAGCAGCAAGAGGAGGAGCTCCTACAATGAGCAGTTCTTC.

The DNA for the CDR3 is TGTGCCAGCAGCCTCGAACAACTAGCGGGAACGAACGAGCAGTACTTC. It translates to CASSLEQLAGTNEQYF. The chain recombines TRBV7-8 with TRBJ2-5, with TRBD2 matching over 10 bases. Matching the DNA end better, TRBJ2-7 makes the J call doubtful. The CDR3 runs 16 residues. From germline, CDR1 is SGHVS and CDR2 FQNEAQ.

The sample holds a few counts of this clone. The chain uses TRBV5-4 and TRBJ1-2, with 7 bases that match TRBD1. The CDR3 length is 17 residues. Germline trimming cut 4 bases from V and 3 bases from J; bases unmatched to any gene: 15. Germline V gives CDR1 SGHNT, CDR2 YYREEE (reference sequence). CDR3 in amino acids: CASSAPGDSQIHYGYTF. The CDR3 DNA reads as TGTGCCAGCAGCGCCCCGGGGGACAGCCAGATTCACTATGGCTACACCTTC.

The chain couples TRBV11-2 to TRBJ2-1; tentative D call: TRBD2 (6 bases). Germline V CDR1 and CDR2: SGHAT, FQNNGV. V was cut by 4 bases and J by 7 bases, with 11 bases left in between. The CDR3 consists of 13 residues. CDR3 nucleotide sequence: TGTGCCAGCAGCTCGGGACTGTTGAATGAGCAGTTCTTC. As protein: CASSSGLLNEQFF.

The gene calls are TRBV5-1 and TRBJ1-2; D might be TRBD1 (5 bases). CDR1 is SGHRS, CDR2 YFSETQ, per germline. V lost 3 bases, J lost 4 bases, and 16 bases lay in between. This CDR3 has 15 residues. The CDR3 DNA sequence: TGCGCCAGCAGCTACCGGGACTATTCCGGCTATGGCTACACCTTC. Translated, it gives CASSYRDYSGYGYTF.

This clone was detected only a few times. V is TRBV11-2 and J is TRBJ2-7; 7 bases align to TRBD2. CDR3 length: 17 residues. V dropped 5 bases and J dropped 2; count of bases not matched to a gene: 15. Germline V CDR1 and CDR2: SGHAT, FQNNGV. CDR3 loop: CASSLRVGGNTTYEQYF. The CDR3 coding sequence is TGTGCCAGCAGCCTCCGCGTGGGGGGGAACACCACCTACGAGCAGTACTTC. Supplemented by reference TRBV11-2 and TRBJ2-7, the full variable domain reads EAGVAQSPRYKIIEKRQSVAFWCNPISGHATLYWYQQILGQGPKLLIQFQNNGVVDDSQLPKDRFSAERLKGVDSTLKIQPAKLEDSAVYLCASSLRVGGNTTYEQYFGPGTRLTVT.

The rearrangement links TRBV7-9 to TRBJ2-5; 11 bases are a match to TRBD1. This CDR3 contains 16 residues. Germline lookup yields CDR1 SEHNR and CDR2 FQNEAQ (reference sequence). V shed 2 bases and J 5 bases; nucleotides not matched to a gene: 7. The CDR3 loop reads CASSLRTGGEAETQYF. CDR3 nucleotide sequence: TGTGCCAGCAGCTTAAGGACAGGGGGCGAGGCGGAGACCCAGTACTTC.

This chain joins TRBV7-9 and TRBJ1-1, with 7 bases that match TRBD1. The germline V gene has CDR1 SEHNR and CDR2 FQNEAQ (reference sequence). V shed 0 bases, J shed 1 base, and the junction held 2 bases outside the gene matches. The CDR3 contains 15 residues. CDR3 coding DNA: TGTGCCAGCAGCTTAGCCCAGGGGGGGAACACTGAAGCTTTCTTT. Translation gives CASSLAQGGNTEAFF.

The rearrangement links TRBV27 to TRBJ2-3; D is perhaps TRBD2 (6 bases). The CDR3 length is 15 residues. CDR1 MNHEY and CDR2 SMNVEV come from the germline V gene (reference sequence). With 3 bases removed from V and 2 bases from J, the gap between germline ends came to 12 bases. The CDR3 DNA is TGTGCCAGCAGTTTCGGTAGCGGCCTCACAGATACGCAGTATTTT. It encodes CASSFGSGLTDTQYF.

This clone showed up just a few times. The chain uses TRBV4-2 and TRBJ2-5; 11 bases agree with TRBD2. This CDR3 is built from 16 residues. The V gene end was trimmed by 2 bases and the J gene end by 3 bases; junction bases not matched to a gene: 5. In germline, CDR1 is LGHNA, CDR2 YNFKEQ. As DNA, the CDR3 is TGTGCCAGCAGCCAAACTAGCGGGAGACTTGAAGAGACCCAGTACTTC. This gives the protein CASSQTSGRLEETQYF.

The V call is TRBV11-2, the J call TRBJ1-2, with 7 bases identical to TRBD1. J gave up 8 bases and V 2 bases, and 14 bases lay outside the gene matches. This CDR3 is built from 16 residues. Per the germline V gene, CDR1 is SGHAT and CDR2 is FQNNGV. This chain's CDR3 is CASSLPISSEGAGYTF. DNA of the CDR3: TGTGCCAGCAGCTTACCCATTAGCTCGGAGGGGGCGGGCTACACCTTC.

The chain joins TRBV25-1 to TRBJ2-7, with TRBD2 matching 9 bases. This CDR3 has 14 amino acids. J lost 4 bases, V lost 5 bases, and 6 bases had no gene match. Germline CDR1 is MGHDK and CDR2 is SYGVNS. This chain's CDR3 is CASSPSGRRYEQYF. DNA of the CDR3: TGTGCCAGCAGTCCGAGCGGGAGGCGTTACGAGCAGTACTTC.

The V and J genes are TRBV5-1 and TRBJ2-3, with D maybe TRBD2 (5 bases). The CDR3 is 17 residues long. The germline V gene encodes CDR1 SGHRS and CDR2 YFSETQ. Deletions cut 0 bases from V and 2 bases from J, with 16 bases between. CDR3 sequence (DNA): TGCGCCAGCAGCTTGGGCTCACGAGCGGACCTCACAGATACGCAGTATTTT. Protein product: CASSLGSRADLTDTQYF.

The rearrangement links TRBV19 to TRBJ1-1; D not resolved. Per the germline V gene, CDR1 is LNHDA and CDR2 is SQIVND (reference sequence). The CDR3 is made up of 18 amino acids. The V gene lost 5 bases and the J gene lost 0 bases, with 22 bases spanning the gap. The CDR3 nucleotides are TGTGCCAGTAGTCGCGCGGGGAGCGTCACCCAAATGAACACTGAAGCTTTCTTT. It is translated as CASSRAGSVTQMNTEAFF.

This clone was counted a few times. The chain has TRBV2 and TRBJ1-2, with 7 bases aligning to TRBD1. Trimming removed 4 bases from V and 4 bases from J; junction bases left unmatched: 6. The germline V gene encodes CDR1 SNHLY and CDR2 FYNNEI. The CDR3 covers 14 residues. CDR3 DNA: TGTGCCAGCAGTGTTGGAGGGACAGTCTATGGCTACACCTTC. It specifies CASSVGGTVYGYTF.

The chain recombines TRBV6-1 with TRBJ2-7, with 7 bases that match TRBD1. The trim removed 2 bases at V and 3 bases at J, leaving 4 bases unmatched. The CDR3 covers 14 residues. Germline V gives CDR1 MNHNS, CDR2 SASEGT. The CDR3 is CASSEWDSFYEQYF. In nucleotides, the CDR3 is TGTGCCAGCAGTGAATGGGACAGCTTCTACGAGCAGTACTTC.

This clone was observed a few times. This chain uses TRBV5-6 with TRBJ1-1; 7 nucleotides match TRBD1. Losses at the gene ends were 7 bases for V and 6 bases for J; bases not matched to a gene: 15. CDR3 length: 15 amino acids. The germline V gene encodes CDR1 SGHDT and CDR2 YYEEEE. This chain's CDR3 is CASQKTTGRWSEAFF. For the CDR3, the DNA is TGTGCCAGCCAGAAAACGACAGGGCGGTGGTCTGAAGCTTTCTTT.

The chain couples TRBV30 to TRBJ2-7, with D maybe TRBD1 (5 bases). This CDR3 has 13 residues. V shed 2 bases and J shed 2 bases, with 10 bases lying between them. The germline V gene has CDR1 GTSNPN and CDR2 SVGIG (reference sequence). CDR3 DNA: TGTGCCTGGAGTCCAGACAGTACCTACGAGCAGTACTTC. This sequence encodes CAWSPDSTYEQYF.